The entry below describes one TCR beta chain. Its antigen is undetermined. TCRdb called the reads again in MiXCR, with one record for every CDR3 protein. The sample holds about 360,000 distinct CDR3 sequences, about 35% seen once. These data come from a study of T cell repertoires in cytomegalovirus infection. General observations from the study: Predominance within the ex vivo response was attributable to HLA-C-restricted CMV-specific TCR beta clonotypes.

Germline V gene data show CDR1 as SEHNR and CDR2 as FQNEAQ (reference sequence). J gave up 0 bases and V 5 bases, and 19 bases lay outside the gene matches. This CDR3 is 20 amino acids long. The sample here was cultured PBMCs, taken from culture after CMV antigen stimulation. The chain combines TRBV7-9 with TRBJ2-7, with 10 bases matching TRBD2. The sequence derives from a human donor in good health (CMV status not recorded). Some clones in this sample may be carry-over from other donors' samples. CDR3 protein: CASSPSDRVAGGSSSYEQYF. CDR3 DNA: TGTGCCAGCAGCCCTTCGGACAGAGTAGCGGGAGGTAGCAGCTCCTACGAGCAGTACTTC.